One TCR beta chain is described in this entry. Its antigen is as yet unknown. One end of the junction fails to match germline, which may point to a read error. As it was prepared, the TCRbeta library received unique molecular identifiers. TCRdb re-called the PCR reads through MiXCR, storing one row per CDR3 protein. Altogether fewer than 1 million distinct CDR3 sequences are present, roughly 15% being singletons, with the ten largest covering about 4.6%. This specimen comes from a study of T-cell reconstitution after alpha-beta-depleted transplantation in children. Findings of the study overall: About two months after transplant, alpha-beta T cells reportedly came from several hundred expanded graft clones. TCRbeta diversity was high at day 60 in some patients (a result of surviving recipient T cells and thymic progenitors). Newly produced T cells mostly provided counts and TCRbeta diversity after one year, as hyperexpanded clones declined.

The CDR3 contains 12 residues. In germline, CDR1 is SGHDN, CDR2 FVKESK. The sample in question was PBMCs, mostly from graft donor cells, obtained 360 days after TCRalphabeta/CD19-depleted stem cell transplant. The J gene is TRBJ2-7, the V gene TRBV14, with a possible D match to TRBD2 (5 bases). The sequence was collected from a male patient under 18 who had a stem cell transplant for acute lymphoblastic leukemia, so the T cells may come from the graft donor. CDR3 DNA sequence: TGTGCCAGCAGCCACCAAGGACGGGGAGAAACTTTC. Translated: CASSHQGRGETF.